These T cell receptor beta chains were read from a single sample in a study of blood T cell repertoires in COVID-19. Profiling relied on immunoSEQ multiplex PCR, and the TCRdb table lists in-frame clones only, not all of them. The data hold fewer than 300,000 clones, with more than 75% observed a single time. The sequenced material came from PBMCs or T cells enriched from blood (not recorded which). The receptors originated from a woman aged 40-49 years with acute COVID-19. Both conserved end residues are part of each CDR3. The D gene is left open where the match is weak. Only part of the rows carry a size: once, few, many, or a class if the clone is expanded.

TRBJ2-4	.	TRBV12-5	.	CASGSSPGAKNIQYF	TGTGCTAGTGGCTCTAGCCCAGGAGCCAAAAACATTCAGTACTTC
TRBJ1-2	.	TRBV6-1	.	CASSEGQVPLDRYTF	TGTGCCAGCAGTGAAGGACAGGTGCCCCTTGATCGCTACACCTTC
TRBJ1-1	.	TRBV11-2	TRBD1	CASSWYRGGNTEAFF	TGTGCCAGCAGCTGGTACAGGGGGGGGAACACTGAAGCTTTCTTT
TRBJ1-1	many	TRBV29-1	.	CSVGSPRRGVSEAFF	TGCAGCGTTGGATCCCCTCGGCGGGGAGTCAGCGAAGCTTTCTTT
TRBJ1-2	once	TRBV19	.	CASSMRSSAVLYGYTF	TGTGCCAGTAGTATGCGGTCTAGTGCGGTCCTCTATGGCTACACCTTC
TRBJ1-2	.	TRBV20-1	.	CSAREAGLLF	TGCAGTGCTAGAGAGGCAGGACTCCTCTTC
TRBJ2-3	.	TRBV4-3	TRBD2	CASSHHGTSDADTQYF	TGCGCCAGCAGCCACCACGGGACTAGTGACGCAGATACGCAGTATTTT
TRBJ1-5	.	TRBV30	.	CAWSDRGGVGNQPQHF	TGTGCCTGGAGCGACAGAGGAGGGGTGGGCAATCAGCCCCAGCATTTT
TRBJ1-5	.	TRBV3-1/TRBV3-2	TRBD1	CASSQDAGGQPQHF	TGTGCCAGCAGCCAAGATGCAGGGGGTCAGCCCCAGCATTTT
TRBJ2-7	.	TRBV7-9	TRBD2	CASSPGGVHEQYF	TGTGCCAGCAGCCCGGGGGGGGTCCACGAGCAGTACTTC
TRBJ2-7	.	TRBV6-1	.	CASSEAQGRSYEQYF	TGTGCCAGCAGTGAAGCTCAGGGGCGTTCCTACGAGCAGTACTTC
TRBJ2-2	.	TRBV12-2	.	CASRLTGSTGELFF	TGTGCAAGTCGTCTTACAGGGAGTACCGGGGAGCTGTTTTTT
TRBJ2-3	.	TRBV19	TRBD2	CASSKGLAGGLGTDTQYF	TGTGCCAGTAGTAAGGGACTAGCGGGAGGGCTGGGCACAGATACGCAGTATTTT
TRBJ1-3	once	TRBV2	.	CASSDRISGNTIYF	TGTGCCAGCAGTGACCGTATCTCTGGAAACACCATATATTTT
TRBJ2-1	.	TRBV9	.	CASSVDGGNEQFF	TGTGCCAGCAGCGTAGATGGGGGGAATGAGCAGTTCTTC
TRBJ1-6	.	TRBV4-2	TRBD1	CASSQDGQGGFYNSPLHF	TGTGCCAGCAGCCAAGATGGGCAGGGGGGATTCTATAATTCACCCCTCCACTTT
TRBJ2-3	.	TRBV7-8	.	CASSSGENTQYF	TGTGCCAGCAGCTCCGGGGAGAATACGCAGTATTTT
TRBJ1-6	.	TRBV11-2	.	CASSLGRGSSYNSPLHF	TGTGCCAGCAGCTTAGGACGGGGGAGCTCCTATAATTCACCCCTCCACTTT
TRBJ1-5	.	TRBV4-2	TRBD1	CAGGLDRDGSNQPQHF	TGTGCCGGCGGTCTGGACAGGGATGGGAGCAATCAGCCCCAGCATTTT
TRBJ2-1	.	TRBV5-3	.	CARSFYPRRARYNEQFF	TGTGCCAGAAGCTTTTATCCCCGGCGGGCCCGCTACAATGAGCAGTTCTTC
TRBJ2-3	.	TRBV4-1	.	CASSQEAPAGAEIDTQYF	TGCGCCAGCAGCCAAGAGGCCCCGGCGGGGGCTGAGATAGATACGCAGTATTTT